This T cell receptor (beta chain) appears in the sequencing data of a study of T cells in Graves' hyperthyroidism and ophthalmopathy. Amplified regions were TCR beta CDR3 sequences from RNA transcripts. During a first-round RT-PCR of the TCR CDR3, the HTBI primer set was used. TCRdb reprocessed the multiplex PCR reads via MiXCR and lists one record per CDR3 protein. The table lists approximately 210,000 distinct CDR3 sequences, roughly 15% of them singletons, with 50% in the top ten. Trimming cost V 5 bases and J 5 bases, with 12 bases left between them. The CDR3 totals 13 residues. Germline values: CDR1 LGHDT, CDR2 YNNKEL (reference sequence). This clonotype was recorded at least ten times. Clinical symptoms, serum thyroxine and TRAb, thyroid ultrasound and orbital computed tomography together formed the diagnostic basis. The authors took PBMCs from 8 to 10 ml fresh peripheral blood.

V gene TRBV3-1 combines with J gene TRBJ1-2, with unresolved D. The clonotype comes from a man between 45 and 60 years old with Graves' hyperthyroidism. The sequenced sample consisted of blood. The CDR3 region is CASSVSLQYGYTF. For the CDR3, the DNA is TGTGCCAGCAGCGTAAGCTTGCAGTATGGCTACACCTTC.